One sample yielded the 5 T cell receptor beta chains listed below, sequenced in a study of blood T cell repertoires in COVID-19. Measured with immunoSEQ multiplex PCR; TCRdb has only the in-frame clones, and not every one. This sample yields over 250,000 clones, of which about four fifths are seen a single time; roughly a tenth belongs to the top ten. Source material: peripheral blood. All receptors come from a woman in her forties or fifties who had recovered from COVID-19.

The chain employs TRBV18 and TRBJ1-5; 7 bases map to TRBD1. The CDR3 length is 14 residues. Unmatched junction bases numbered 7, after V lost 6 bases and J lost 5 bases. CDR1 and CDR2 from the germline V gene are KGHSH and LQKENI. The CDR3 spells CASSLQGNDQPQHF. The CDR3 DNA follows: TGTGCCAGCTCCTTACAGGGGAACGATCAGCCCCAGCATTTT.

This clone was seen just once. The rearrangement uses TRBV6-5 and TRBJ1-3; D is unclear. The CDR3 is made up of 16 amino acids. Germline CDR1 and CDR2: MNHEY and SVGAGI. V was pared by 2 bases and J by 0 bases, with 11 bases between. CDR3 sequence reads: CASSYQAPDSGNTIYF. CDR3 nucleotide sequence: TGTGCCAGCAGTTACCAAGCGCCGGACTCTGGAAACACCATATATTTT.

The chain has TRBV7-2 and TRBJ2-7, with TRBD2 as a possible D gene (6 bases). With 4 bases removed from V and 2 bases from J, the gap between germline ends came to 12 bases. From germline, CDR1 is SGHTA and CDR2 FQGNSA. The CDR3 has 14 amino acids. The CDR3 DNA sequence: TGTGCCAGCAGCTCGGGGGTGGGGGCCTACGAGCAGTACTTC. This gives the protein CASSSGVGAYEQYF.

This chain links TRBV18 with TRBJ2-5, with 8 bases matching TRBD1. The CDR3 has 14 amino acids. V lost 3 bases and J lost 5; bases outside the gene matches: 5. Germline CDR1 KGHSH, CDR2 LQKENI. This CDR3 is CASSPGQGYETQYF. CDR3 DNA: TGTGCCAGCTCACCCGGACAGGGTTACGAGACCCAGTACTTC.

This clone was observed a single time. The rearrangement joins TRBV6-2 or TRBV6-3 to TRBJ2-7; D possibly corresponds to TRBD2 (5 bases). The CDR3 is made up of 14 amino acids. Trimming pared 6 bases from V and 6 bases from J, leaving 18 bases between. Per germline, CDR1 MNHEY and CDR2 SVGEGT. CDR3 sequence (DNA): TGTGCCAGCAGCTCGGCCTCCGTCGAGGGCGAGCAGTACTTC. Protein: CASSSASVEGEQYF.